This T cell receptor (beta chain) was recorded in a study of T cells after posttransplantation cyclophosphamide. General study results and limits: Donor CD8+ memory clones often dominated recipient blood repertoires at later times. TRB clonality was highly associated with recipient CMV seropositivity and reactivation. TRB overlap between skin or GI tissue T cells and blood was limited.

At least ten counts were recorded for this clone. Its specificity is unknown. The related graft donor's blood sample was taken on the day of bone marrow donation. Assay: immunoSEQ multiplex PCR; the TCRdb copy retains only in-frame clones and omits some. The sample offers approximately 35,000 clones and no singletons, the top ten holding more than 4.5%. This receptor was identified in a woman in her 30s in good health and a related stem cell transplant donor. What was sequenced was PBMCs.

The CDR3 sequence is CASIIGGGTYNEQFF. The CDR3 DNA reads as TGTGCCAGCATCATAGGTGGGGGCACCTACAATGAGCAGTTCTTC. The chain links TRBV6-2 or TRBV6-3 to TRBJ2-1; possible D gene TRBD1, 6 bases. Germline V gene sequence: CDR1 MNHEY, CDR2 SVGEGT. This CDR3 is 15 amino acids long. V lost 7 bases to trimming and J lost 2 bases, with 15 bases between them.